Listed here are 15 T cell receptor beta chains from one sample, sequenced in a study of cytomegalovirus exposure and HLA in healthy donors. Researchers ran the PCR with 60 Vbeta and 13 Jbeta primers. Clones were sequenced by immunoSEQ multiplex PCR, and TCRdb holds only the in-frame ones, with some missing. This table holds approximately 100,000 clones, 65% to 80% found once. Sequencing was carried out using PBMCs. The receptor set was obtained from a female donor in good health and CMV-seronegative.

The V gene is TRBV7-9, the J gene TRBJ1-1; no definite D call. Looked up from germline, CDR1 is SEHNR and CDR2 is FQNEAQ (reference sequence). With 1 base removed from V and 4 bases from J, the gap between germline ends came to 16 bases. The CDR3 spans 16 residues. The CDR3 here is CASSLGVAGLATEAFF. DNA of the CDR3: TGTGCCAGCAGCTTAGGGGTGGCGGGGTTGGCCACTGAAGCTTTCTTT.

The CDR3 is CAWSDGLAATDTQYF. The CDR3 DNA follows: TGTGCCTGGAGTGACGGACTAGCGGCAACAGATACGCAGTATTTT. The gene calls are TRBV30 and TRBJ2-3, with 10 nucleotides matching TRBD2. The CDR3 consists of 15 residues. Germline CDR1 GTSNPN, CDR2 SVGIG (reference sequence). V was clipped by 1 base and J by 3 bases; unmatched bases: 4.

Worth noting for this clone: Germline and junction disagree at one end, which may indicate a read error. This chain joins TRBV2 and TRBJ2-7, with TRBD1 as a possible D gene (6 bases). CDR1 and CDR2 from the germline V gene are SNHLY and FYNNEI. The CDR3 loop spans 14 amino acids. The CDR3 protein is CASSPSETNRANLF. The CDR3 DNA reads TGTGCCAGCAGCCCAAGCGAGACAAACAGGGCGAACCTCTTC.

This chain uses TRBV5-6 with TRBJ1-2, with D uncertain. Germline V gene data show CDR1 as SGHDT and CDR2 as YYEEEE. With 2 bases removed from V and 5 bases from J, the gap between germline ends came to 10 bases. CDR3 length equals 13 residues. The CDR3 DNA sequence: TGTGCCAGCAGCTTACCAGGCCCTTATGGCTACACCTTC. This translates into CASSLPGPYGYTF.

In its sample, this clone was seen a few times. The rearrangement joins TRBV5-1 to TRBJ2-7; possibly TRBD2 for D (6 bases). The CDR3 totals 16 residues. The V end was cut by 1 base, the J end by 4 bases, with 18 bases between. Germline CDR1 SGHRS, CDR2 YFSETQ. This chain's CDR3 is CASSLSLGDFIYEQYF. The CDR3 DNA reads TGCGCCAGCAGCTTGAGTTTGGGGGACTTTATTTACGAGCAGTACTTC.

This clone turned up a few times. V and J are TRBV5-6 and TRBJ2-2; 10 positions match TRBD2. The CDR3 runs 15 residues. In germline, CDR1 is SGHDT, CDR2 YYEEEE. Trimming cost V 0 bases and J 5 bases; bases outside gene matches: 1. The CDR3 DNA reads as TGTGCCAGCAGCTTGGAACTAGCGGGGACCGGGGAGCTGTTTTTT. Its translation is CASSLELAGTGELFF.

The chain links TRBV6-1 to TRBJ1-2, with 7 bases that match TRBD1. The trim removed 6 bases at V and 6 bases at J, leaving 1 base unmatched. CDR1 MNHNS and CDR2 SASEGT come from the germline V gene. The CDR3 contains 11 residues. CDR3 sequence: CASRTGNGYTF. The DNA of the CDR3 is TGTGCCAGCAGGACAGGGAATGGCTACACCTTC.

CDR3 in DNA: TGTGCCAGCAGCCCCCTGGGGGGGCTCGGAGAGACCCAGTACTTC. It yields the protein CASSPLGGLGETQYF. The chain couples TRBV13 to TRBJ2-5; D may be TRBD2 (7 bases). Trimming removed 5 bases from V and 4 bases from J, with 17 bases in between. CDR1 is PRHDT, CDR2 FYEKMQ, per germline (reference sequence). The CDR3 loop spans 15 amino acids.

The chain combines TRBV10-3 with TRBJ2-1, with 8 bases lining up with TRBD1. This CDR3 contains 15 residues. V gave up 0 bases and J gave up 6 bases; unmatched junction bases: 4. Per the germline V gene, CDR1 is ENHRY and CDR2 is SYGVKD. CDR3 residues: CAISESGDRGNEQFF. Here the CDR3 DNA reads TGTGCCATCAGTGAGTCGGGTGACAGGGGCAATGAGCAGTTCTTC.

In DNA, the CDR3 is TGTGCCAGCAGCCCGCCGGGGAATTCACCCCTCCACTTT. Protein product: CASSPPGNSPLHF. The chain couples TRBV13 to TRBJ1-6; D is ambiguous. CDR1 PRHDT and CDR2 FYEKMQ come from the germline V gene (reference sequence). The CDR3 has 13 residues. Trimming took off 5 bases at V and 7 bases at J, with 9 bases between the two ends. Drawing the rest from reference TRBV13 and TRBJ1-6, the complete variable domain is AAGVIQSPRHLIKEKRETATLKCYPIPRHDTVYWYQQGPGQDPQFLISFYEKMQSDKGSIPDRFSAQQFSDYHSELNMSSLELGDSALYFCASSPPGNSPLHFGNGTRLTVT.

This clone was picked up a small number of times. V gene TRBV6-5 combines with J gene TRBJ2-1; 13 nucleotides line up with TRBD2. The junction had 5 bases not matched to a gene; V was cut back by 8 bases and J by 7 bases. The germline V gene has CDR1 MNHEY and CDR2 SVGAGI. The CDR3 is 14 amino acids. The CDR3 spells CASGTSGARNEQFF. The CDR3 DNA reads TGTGCCAGCGGGACTAGCGGGGCGAGGAATGAGCAGTTCTTC.

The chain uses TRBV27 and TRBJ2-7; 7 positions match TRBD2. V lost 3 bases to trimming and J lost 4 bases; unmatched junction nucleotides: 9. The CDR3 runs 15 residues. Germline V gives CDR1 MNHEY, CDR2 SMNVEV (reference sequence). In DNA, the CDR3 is TGTGCCAGCAGTTTGTGGGGCGGGGGAGTATACGAGCAGTACTTC. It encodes CASSLWGGGVYEQYF.

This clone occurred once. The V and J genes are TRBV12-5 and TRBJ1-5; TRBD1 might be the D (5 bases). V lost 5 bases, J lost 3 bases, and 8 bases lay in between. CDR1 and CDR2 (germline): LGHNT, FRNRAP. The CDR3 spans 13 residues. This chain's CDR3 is CASGQTDNQPQHF. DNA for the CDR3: TGTGCTAGTGGTCAGACAGACAATCAGCCCCAGCATTTT.

Here the CDR3 DNA reads TGTGCCAGCAACACTCTACGAGGACAGGGCCCTGAAGCTTTCTTT. It is translated as CASNTLRGQGPEAFF. The rearrangement joins TRBV7-9 to TRBJ1-1, with 8 bases identical to TRBD1. V shed 7 bases and J 6 bases; nucleotides not matched to a gene: 13. CDR3 length equals 15 residues. Germline CDR1 reads SEHNR; CDR2 reads FQNEAQ (reference sequence).

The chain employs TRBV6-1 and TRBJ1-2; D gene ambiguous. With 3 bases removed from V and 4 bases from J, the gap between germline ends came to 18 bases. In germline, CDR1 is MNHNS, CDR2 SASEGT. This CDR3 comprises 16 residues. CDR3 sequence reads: CASSEDGVGAVYGYTF. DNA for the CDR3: TGTGCCAGCAGTGAGGACGGGGTGGGTGCGGTCTATGGCTACACCTTC.